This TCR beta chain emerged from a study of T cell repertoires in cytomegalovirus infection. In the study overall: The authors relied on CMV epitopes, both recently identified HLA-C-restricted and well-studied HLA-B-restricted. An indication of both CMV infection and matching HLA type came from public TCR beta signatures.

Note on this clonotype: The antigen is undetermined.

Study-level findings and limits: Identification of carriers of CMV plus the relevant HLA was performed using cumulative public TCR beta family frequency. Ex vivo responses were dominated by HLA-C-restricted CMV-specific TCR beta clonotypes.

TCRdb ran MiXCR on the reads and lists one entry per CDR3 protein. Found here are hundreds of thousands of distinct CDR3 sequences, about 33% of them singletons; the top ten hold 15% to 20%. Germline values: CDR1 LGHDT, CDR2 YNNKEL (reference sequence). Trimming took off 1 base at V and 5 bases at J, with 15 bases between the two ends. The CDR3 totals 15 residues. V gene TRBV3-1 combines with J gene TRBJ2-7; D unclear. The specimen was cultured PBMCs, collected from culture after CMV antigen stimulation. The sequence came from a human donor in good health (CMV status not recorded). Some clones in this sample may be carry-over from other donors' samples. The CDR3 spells CASSQGLIGVDEQYF. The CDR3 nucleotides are TGTGCCAGCAGCCAAGGCCTCATTGGGGTAGACGAGCAGTACTTC.